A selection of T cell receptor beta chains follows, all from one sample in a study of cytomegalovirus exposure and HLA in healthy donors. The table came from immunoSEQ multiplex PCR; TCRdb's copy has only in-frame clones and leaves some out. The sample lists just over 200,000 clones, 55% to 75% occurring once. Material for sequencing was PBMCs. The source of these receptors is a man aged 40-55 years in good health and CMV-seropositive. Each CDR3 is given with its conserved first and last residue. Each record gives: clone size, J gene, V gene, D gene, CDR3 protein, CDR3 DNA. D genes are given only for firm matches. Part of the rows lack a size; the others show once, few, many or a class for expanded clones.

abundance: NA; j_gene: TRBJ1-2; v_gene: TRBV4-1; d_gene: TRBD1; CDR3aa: CASSQGGQGPYGYTF; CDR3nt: TGCGCCAGCAGCCAAGGCGGACAGGGCCCTTATGGCTACACCTTC
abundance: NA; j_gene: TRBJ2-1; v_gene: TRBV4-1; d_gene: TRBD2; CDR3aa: CASSQASTGTSGYNEQFF; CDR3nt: TGCGCCAGCAGCCAAGCATCTACCGGGACTAGCGGTTACAATGAGCAGTTCTTC
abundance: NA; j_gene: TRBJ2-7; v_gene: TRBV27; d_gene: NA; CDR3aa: CASSLTQVSSYEQYF; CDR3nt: TGTGCCAGCAGTTTGACCCAGGTGAGCTCCTACGAGCAGTACTTC
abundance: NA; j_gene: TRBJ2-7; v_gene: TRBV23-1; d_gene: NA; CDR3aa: CASSLNIQDLGTAYEQYF; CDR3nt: TGCGCCAGCAGTCTTAACATCCAGGATTTAGGTACGGCCTACGAGCAGTACTTC
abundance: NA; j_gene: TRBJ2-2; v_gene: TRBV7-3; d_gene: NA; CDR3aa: CASSPDRPRGGELFF; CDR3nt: TGTGCCAGCAGCCCAGACAGGCCCAGAGGCGGGGAGCTGTTTTTT
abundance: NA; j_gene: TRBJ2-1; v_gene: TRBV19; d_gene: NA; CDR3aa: CASSPRGGGNEQFF; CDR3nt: TGTGCCAGTAGTCCAAGAGGGGGGGGCAATGAGCAGTTCTTC
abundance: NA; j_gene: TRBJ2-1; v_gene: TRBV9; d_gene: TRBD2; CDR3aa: CASSYALAGRNNEQFF; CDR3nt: TGTGCCAGCAGCTACGCCCTAGCGGGGCGTAACAATGAGCAGTTCTTC
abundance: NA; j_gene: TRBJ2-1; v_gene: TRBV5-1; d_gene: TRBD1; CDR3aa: CASRRDRVPSANEQFF; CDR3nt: TGCGCCAGCAGACGGGACAGGGTACCGTCTGCCAATGAGCAGTTCTTC
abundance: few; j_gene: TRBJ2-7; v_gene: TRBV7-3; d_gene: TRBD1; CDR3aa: CASSLSGTGSTEQYF; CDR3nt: TGTGCCAGCAGCTTATCCGGGACAGGGTCGACCGAGCAGTACTTC
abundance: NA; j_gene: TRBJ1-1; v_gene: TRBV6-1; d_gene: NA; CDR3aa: CASRHQGQSEAFF; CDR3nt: TGTGCCAGCAGACATCAGGGGCAGTCTGAAGCTTTCTTT
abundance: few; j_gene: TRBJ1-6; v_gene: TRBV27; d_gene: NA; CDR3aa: CASSFGPATQSYNSPLHF; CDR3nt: TGTGCCAGCAGTTTTGGGCCTGCGACCCAGTCCTATAATTCACCCCTCCACTTT
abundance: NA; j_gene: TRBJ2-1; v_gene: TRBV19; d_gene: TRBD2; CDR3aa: CASRPREGTSGFSSYNEQFF; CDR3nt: TGTGCCAGTAGACCGAGAGAAGGGACTAGCGGGTTTAGCTCCTACAATGAGCAGTTCTTC
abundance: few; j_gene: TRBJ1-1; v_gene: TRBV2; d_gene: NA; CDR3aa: CASNPQDYTEAFF; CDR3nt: TGTGCCAGCAACCCCCAGGATTACACTGAAGCTTTCTTT
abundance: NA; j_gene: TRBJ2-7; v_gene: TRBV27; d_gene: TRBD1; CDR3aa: CASSYTAGTGSIGEQYF; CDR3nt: TGTGCCAGCAGCTATACCGCCGGGACAGGGAGCATAGGCGAGCAGTACTTC
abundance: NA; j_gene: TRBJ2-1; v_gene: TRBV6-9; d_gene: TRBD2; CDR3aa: CATPGAGPCNEQFF; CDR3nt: TGTGCCACCCCCGGAGCGGGGCCCTGTAATGAGCAGTTCTTC
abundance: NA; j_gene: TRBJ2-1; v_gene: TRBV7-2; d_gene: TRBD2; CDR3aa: CASSSSGGANNEQFF; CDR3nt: TGTGCCAGCAGCTCTAGCGGGGGGGCGAACAATGAGCAGTTCTTC
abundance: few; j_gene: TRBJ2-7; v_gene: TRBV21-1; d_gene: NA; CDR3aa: CASSKVGLAGALGLPPTYEQYF; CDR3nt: TGTGCCAGCAGCAAAGTAGGGCTAGCGGGGGCTTTGGGTCTCCCCCCCACCTACGAGCAGTACTTC
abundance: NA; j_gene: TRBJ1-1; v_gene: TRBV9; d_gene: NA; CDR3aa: CASSEGSQGEAFF; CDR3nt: TGTGCCAGCAGCGAGGGTTCCCAGGGGGAAGCTTTCTTT
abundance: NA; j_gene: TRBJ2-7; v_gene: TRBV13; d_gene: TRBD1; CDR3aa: CASSPQGAGSYAQYF; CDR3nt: TGTGCCAGCAGCCCTCAGGGGGCTGGTTCCTACGCGCAGTACTTC
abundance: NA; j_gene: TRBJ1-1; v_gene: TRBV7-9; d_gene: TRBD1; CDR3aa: CASSSGTGVEAFF; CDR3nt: TGTGCCAGCAGCTCGGGGACAGGGGTGGAAGCTTTCTTT
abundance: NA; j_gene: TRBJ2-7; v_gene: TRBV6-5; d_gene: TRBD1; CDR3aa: CASSSLLGQGNYEQYF; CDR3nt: TGTGCCAGCAGTTCACTGCTGGGACAGGGGAACTACGAGCAGTACTTC
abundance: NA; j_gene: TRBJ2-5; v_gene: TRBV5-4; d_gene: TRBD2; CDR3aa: CASSLEAGGYQETQYF; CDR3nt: TGTGCCAGCAGCTTGGAGGCGGGGGGGTACCAAGAGACCCAGTACTTC
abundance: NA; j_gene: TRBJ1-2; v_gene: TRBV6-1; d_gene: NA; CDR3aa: CASKGEEIVSEGYTF; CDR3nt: TGTGCCAGCAAAGGGGAGGAGATTGTTTCAGAAGGCTACACCTTC
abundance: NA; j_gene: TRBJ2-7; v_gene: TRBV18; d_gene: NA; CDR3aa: CASSRTEAYEQYF; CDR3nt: TGTGCCAGCTCGCGGACGGAGGCCTACGAGCAGTACTTC
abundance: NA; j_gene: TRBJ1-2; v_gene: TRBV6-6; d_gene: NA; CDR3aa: CASSPLGGASGYTF; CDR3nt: TGTGCCAGCAGCCCCCTGGGGGGAGCAAGTGGCTACACCTTC
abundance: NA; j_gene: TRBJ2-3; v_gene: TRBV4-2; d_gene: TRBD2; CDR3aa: CASSQEIAGGPTDTQYF; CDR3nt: TGTGCCAGCAGCCAAGAAATAGCGGGGGGGCCCACAGATACGCAGTATTTT
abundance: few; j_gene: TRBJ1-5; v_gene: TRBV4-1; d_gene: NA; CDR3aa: CASSQERGSQPQHF; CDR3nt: TGCGCCAGCAGCCAAGAGAGGGGGAGCCAGCCCCAGCATTTT
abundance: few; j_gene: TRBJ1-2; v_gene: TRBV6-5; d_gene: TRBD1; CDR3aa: CASSRNRDRGRGYTF; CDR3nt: TGTGCCAGCAGTCGGAACCGGGACAGGGGGCGCGGCTACACCTTC
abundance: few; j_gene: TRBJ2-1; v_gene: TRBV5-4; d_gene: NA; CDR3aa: CASTLGRYSANEQFF; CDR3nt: TGTGCCAGCACCCTGGGGCGGTATAGTGCCAATGAGCAGTTCTTC
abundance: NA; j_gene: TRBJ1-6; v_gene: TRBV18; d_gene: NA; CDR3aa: CASSYDRGYNSPLHF; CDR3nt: TGTGCCAGCTCCTATGACCGGGGGTATAATTCACCCCTCCACTTT
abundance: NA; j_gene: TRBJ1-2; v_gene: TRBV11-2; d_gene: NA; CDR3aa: CASSVAQDYGYTF; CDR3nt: TGTGCCAGCAGTGTGGCCCAGGACTATGGCTACACCTTC
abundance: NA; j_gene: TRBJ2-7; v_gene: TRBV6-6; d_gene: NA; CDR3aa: CASSGPFRDEQYF; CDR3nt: TGTGCCAGCAGTGGACCTTTCAGGGACGAGCAGTACTTC
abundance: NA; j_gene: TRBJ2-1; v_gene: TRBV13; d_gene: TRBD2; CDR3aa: CASRASGLAYNEQFF; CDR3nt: TGTGCCAGCAGAGCATCGGGACTAGCCTACAATGAGCAGTTCTTC
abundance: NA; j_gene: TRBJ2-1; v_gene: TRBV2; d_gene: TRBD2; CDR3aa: CASREAGGYNEQFF; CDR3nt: TGTGCCAGCAGAGAGGCGGGGGGGTACAATGAGCAGTTCTTC
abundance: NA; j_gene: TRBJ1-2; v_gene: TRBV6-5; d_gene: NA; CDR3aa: CASSSYGGRAGYTF; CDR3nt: TGTGCCAGCAGTTCCTACGGGGGGCGCGCAGGCTACACCTTC
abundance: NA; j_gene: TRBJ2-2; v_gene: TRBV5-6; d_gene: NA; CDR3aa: CASREVNTGELFF; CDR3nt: TGTGCCAGCAGGGAGGTAAACACCGGGGAGCTGTTTTTT
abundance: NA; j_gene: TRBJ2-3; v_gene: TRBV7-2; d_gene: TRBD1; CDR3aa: CASGSGTGGPDTQYF; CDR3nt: TGTGCCAGCGGATCCGGGACAGGGGGCCCAGATACGCAGTATTTT
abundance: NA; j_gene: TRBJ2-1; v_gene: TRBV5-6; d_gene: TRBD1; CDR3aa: CASSLQGAFYNEQFF; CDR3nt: TGTGCCAGCAGCTTACAGGGGGCTTTTTACAATGAGCAGTTCTTC
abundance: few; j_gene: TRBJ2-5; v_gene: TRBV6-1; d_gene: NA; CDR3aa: CASSTRETQYF; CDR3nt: TGTGCCAGCAGCACTCGAGAGACCCAGTACTTC
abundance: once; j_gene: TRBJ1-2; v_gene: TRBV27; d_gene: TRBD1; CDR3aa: CASSFLTGFGYTF; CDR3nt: TGTGCCAGCAGTTTTCTGACAGGGTTTGGCTACACCTTC
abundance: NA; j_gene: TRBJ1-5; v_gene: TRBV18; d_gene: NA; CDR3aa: CASSPPLNRVNQPQHF; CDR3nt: TGTGCCAGCTCACCACCGTTGAACAGGGTCAATCAGCCCCAGCATTTT
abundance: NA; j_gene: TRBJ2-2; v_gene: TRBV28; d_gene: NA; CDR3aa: CASRRWAGTNTGELFF; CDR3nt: TGTGCCAGCCGAAGGTGGGCAGGGACGAACACCGGGGAGCTGTTTTTT